This T cell receptor beta chain was sequenced during a study of blood T cell repertoires in COVID-19. As for the study in general: Sample material is recorded as cDNA or gDNA derived from T cells, B-cell-depleted T cells, or PBMCs.

Authors' processing steps: From reference gene primer amplification, estimates of nucleated cell counts were derived. Only in-frame clones appear in the TCRdb table, and some are missing; sequencing was by immunoSEQ multiplex PCR. The D gene and trimming were derived from the DNA, and the V and J assignments and clone size from that table. The sample has about 250,000 clones, 84% seen once. The CDR3 spans 15 residues. Looked up from germline, CDR1 is SNHLY and CDR2 is FYNNEI. With 7 bases clipped from V and 4 bases from J, the junction kept 12 bases outside the gene matches. The sample comprised peripheral blood. The sequence was obtained from a man aged 50 to 60 with acute or convalescent COVID-19. V usage is TRBV2 and J usage is TRBJ1-2; 7 bases agree with TRBD1. The CDR3 DNA is TGTGCCAGCAAGGACCAGGCAGGGGGTGTCTATGGCTACACCTTC. Its protein is CASKDQAGGVYGYTF.